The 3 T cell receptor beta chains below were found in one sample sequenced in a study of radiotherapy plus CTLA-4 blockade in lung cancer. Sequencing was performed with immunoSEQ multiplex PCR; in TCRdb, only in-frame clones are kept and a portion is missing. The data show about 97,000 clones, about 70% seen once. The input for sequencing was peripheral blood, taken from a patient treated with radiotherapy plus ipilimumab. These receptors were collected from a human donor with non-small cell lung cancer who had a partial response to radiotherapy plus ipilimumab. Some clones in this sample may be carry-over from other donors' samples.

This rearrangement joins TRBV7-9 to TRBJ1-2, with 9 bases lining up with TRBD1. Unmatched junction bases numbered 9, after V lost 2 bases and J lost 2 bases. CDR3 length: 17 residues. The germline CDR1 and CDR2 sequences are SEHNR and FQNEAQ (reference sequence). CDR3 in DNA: TGTGCCAGCAGCTTATGGCTTGTGGACAGGGGCAACTATGGCTACACCTTC. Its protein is CASSLWLVDRGNYGYTF.

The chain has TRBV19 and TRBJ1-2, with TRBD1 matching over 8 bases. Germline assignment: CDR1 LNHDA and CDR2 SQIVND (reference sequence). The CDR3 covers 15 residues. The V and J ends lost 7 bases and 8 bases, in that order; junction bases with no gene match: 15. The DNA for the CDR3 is TGTGCCAGTACCCCGCAGGGGGCGGCCACGGGGGGCTACACCTTC. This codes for CASTPQGAATGGYTF. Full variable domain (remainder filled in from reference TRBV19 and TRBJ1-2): DGGITQSPKYLFRKEGQNVTLSCEQNLNHDAMYWYRQDPGQGLRLIYYSQIVNDFQKGDIAEGYSVSREKKESFPLTVTSAQKNPTAFYLCASTPQGAATGGYTFGSGTRLTVV.

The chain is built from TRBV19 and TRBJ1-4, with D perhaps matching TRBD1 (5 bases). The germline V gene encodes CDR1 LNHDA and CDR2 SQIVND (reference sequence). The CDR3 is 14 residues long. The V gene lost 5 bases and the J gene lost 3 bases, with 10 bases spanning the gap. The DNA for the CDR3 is TGTGCCAGTAGTTTCGGGACTCCTAATGAAAAACTGTTTTTT. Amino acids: CASSFGTPNEKLFF.